Presented here are 21 T cell receptor beta chains from one specimen sequenced in a study of chemoradiotherapy in HPV16-positive cancers (dated by TCRdb to between 2021 and 2022). Receptor amplification or capture employed the immunoSEQ multiplex PCR assay. TCRdb stores this immuneACCESS table with in-frame sequences only. Part of the clones is absent; in the studies checked, under half of the shortfall reflects unresolved V genes, and no reason is known for the rest. The sample contains some 10,000 clones, more than 65% of them found a single time. The ten top clones hold roughly 2.6% of the sample. Sequences were derived from blood, sampled from a patient who underwent chemoradiotherapy. The receptors come from a human donor with HPV-associated anogenital cancer.

V is TRBV2 and J is TRBJ2-2; 8 bases match TRBD1. The germline CDR1 and CDR2 sequences are SNHLY and FYNNEI. J lost 5 bases, V lost 9 bases, and 11 bases had no gene match. There are 15 residues in the CDR3. CDR3 nucleotides: TGTGCCAGTGAATCGACAGGGGTTATTACCGGGGAGCTGTTTTTT. This encodes CASESTGVITGELFF.

The J gene is TRBJ2-3, the V gene TRBV7-8, with 10 bases fitting TRBD2. Trimming removed 6 bases from V and 11 bases from J; junction bases left unmatched: 14. Germline V gene sequence: CDR1 SGHVS, CDR2 FQNEAQ. The CDR3 has 15 residues. The CDR3 DNA sequence: TGTGCCAGCAGTCGTATAGCGGGGGGCCCCCAGGGGCAGTATTTT. It translates to CASSRIAGGPQGQYF.

The V call is TRBV5-1, the J call TRBJ1-2; 9 bases are a match to TRBD1. V was pared by 4 bases and J by 5 bases, with 9 bases of the junction left unmatched. Germline CDR1 reads SGHRS; CDR2 reads YFSETQ. This CDR3 has 15 residues. CDR3 bases: TGCGCCAGCAGCCCGGCCGGGACAGGGCGTTATGGCTACACCTTC. This sequence encodes CASSPAGTGRYGYTF.

The V and J genes are TRBV12-5 and TRBJ2-5, with D uncertain. Germline V lookup: CDR1 LGHNT, CDR2 FRNRAP. Trimming removed 6 bases from V and 5 bases from J, with 13 bases in between. The CDR3 has 13 residues. CDR3 amino acids: CASGIDTEETQYF. Written as DNA, the CDR3 is TGTGCTAGTGGGATAGACACGGAGGAGACCCAGTACTTC.

The V gene is TRBV2, the J gene TRBJ2-2; maybe TRBD1 (7 bases). Germline lookup yields CDR1 SNHLY and CDR2 FYNNEI. This CDR3 has 17 amino acids. Trimming shortened V by 0 bases and J by 6 bases, and 17 bases separated the two germline ends. The CDR3 nucleotides are TGTGCCAGCAGTGAAGCGCGGGACAGCAACCTACCCGGGGAGCTGTTTTTT. As protein: CASSEARDSNLPGELFF.

The sample holds a few counts of this clone. The chain couples TRBV27 to TRBJ2-7; TRBD2 matches 9 bases. CDR3 length: 15 amino acids. Germline CDR1 MNHEY, CDR2 SMNVEV (reference sequence). V was clipped by 5 bases and J by 6 bases; unmatched bases: 11. In nucleotides, the CDR3 is TGTGCCAGCAGTGTTACTAGCGGGCCCTCAGTCGAGCAGTACTTC. It translates to CASSVTSGPSVEQYF.

The CDR3 region is CASSFYSDRVTGTEAFF. The CDR3 DNA sequence: TGTGCCAGCAGCTTCTACTCTGACAGGGTAACGGGCACTGAAGCTTTCTTT. This chain uses TRBV7-9 with TRBJ1-1, with 7 bases lining up with TRBD1. CDR1 is SEHNR and CDR2 is FQNEAQ in the germline V gene (reference sequence). Trimming took 3 bases from V and 4 from J; bases not matched to a gene: 14. CDR3 size: 17 residues.

The chain has TRBV10-3 and TRBJ1-6; the D gene is possibly TRBD1 (6 bases). The germline V gene has CDR1 ENHRY and CDR2 SYGVKD. V lost 5 bases and J 7 bases, leaving 21 bases between the germline ends. The CDR3 consists of 17 residues. CDR3 nucleotide sequence: TGTGCCATCAGTAAGGGGTCTTCAGGGGCTGGGAATTCACCCCTCCACTTT. This encodes CAISKGSSGAGNSPLHF.

The chain is built from TRBV27 and TRBJ2-7, with 10 nucleotides matching TRBD1. The CDR3 has 16 amino acids. Looked up from germline, CDR1 is MNHEY and CDR2 is SMNVEV (reference sequence). With 2 bases clipped from V and 1 base from J, the junction kept 5 bases outside the gene matches. The CDR3 DNA sequence: TGTGCCAGCAGTTTAGGAGACAGGGGGCTATCCTACGAGCAGTACTTC. This gives the protein CASSLGDRGLSYEQYF.

The chain has TRBV19 and TRBJ1-1; no reliable D call. This CDR3 is 17 amino acids long. The ends were cut back, 5 bases at V and 1 base at J, with 20 bases in the middle. Per the germline V gene, CDR1 is LNHDA and CDR2 is SQIVND (reference sequence). Written as DNA, the CDR3 is TGTGCCAGTAGTGTCGCCCACCGGTCGGGATGGAACACTGAAGCTTTCTTT. Its translation is CASSVAHRSGWNTEAFF.

The chain has TRBV7-2 and TRBJ1-2; TRBD1 matches 8 bases. The CDR3 has 14 amino acids. Germline CDR1 reads SGHTA; CDR2 reads FQGNSA. V was pared by 6 bases and J by 4 bases, with 7 bases of the junction left unmatched. The CDR3 DNA reads TGTGCCAGCAGTCCCGGGACAGGCGGCTATGGCTACACCTTC. Translation gives CASSPGTGGYGYTF. Based on the CDR3 plus reference TRBV7-2 and TRBJ1-2, the full variable domain is GAGVSQSPSNKVTEKGKDVELRCDPISGHTALYWYRQSLGQGLEFLIYFQGNSAPDKSGLPSDRFSAERTGGSVSTLTIQRTQQEDSAVYLCASSPGTGGYGYTFGSGTRLTVV.

The chain is built from TRBV29-1 and TRBJ2-5; TRBD1 might be the D (5 bases). CDR3 length equals 11 residues. The germline CDR1 and CDR2 sequences are SQVTM and ANQGSEA. Trimming removed 6 bases from V and 5 bases from J, with 10 bases in between. The CDR3 reads CSVNPGETQYF. Written as DNA, the CDR3 is TGCAGCGTCAATCCAGGGGAGACCCAGTACTTC. Based on the CDR3 plus reference TRBV29-1 and TRBJ2-5, the full variable domain is SAVISQKPSRDICQRGTSLTIQCQVDSQVTMMFWYRQQPGQSLTLIATANQGSEATYESGFVIDKFPISRPNLTFSTLTVSNMSPEDSSIYLCSVNPGETQYFGPGTRLLVL.

The chain is built from TRBV2 and TRBJ2-5, with D hard to call. Trimming took 5 bases from V and 0 from J, leaving 4 bases between them. This CDR3 has 12 residues. Germline V CDR1 and CDR2: SNHLY, FYNNEI. CDR3 residues: CASSQNQETQYF. CDR3 nucleotides: TGTGCCAGCAGTCAAAACCAAGAGACCCAGTACTTC.

The J gene is TRBJ1-4, the V gene TRBV11-2, with D perhaps matching TRBD1 (6 bases). Germline V gene lookup returns CDR1 SGHAT and CDR2 FQNNGV. The CDR3 totals 16 residues. Trimming shortened V by 4 bases and J by 8 bases, and 20 bases separated the two germline ends. DNA of the CDR3: TGTGCCAGCAGCTCCGGAGTTAAGGGGGGAAAAGAAAAACTGTTTTTT. It codes for CASSSGVKGGKEKLFF.

The V gene is TRBV5-1, the J gene TRBJ1-1, with no clear D. The germline V gene has CDR1 SGHRS and CDR2 YFSETQ. The CDR3 totals 15 residues. V was shortened by 4 bases and J by 2 bases, with 15 bases between the two germline ends. CDR3 bases: TGCGCCAGCAGCGGGTCTCCGGGCATAAACACTGAAGCTTTCTTT. As protein: CASSGSPGINTEAFF.

This clone came up once. The chain is built from TRBV6-4 and TRBJ2-3, with TRBD2 matching 10 bases. J gave up 7 bases and V 2 bases, and 6 bases lay outside the gene matches. The V gene's germline CDR1 is MRHNA and CDR2 SNTAGT. The CDR3 length is 15 residues. This CDR3 is CASSDNSGGVYTQYF. CDR3 in DNA: TGTGCCAGCAGTGACAACAGCGGGGGGGTGTATACGCAGTATTTT.

V is TRBV7-8 and J is TRBJ2-1; D unclear. The CDR3 contains 13 residues. V was shortened by 8 bases and J by 3 bases, with 11 bases between the two germline ends. Looked up from germline, CDR1 is SGHVS and CDR2 is FQNEAQ. In DNA, the CDR3 is TGTGCCAGCGGAGTCCGAGGCTACAATGAGCAGTTCTTC. Amino acid sequence: CASGVRGYNEQFF.

The rearrangement joins TRBV29-1 to TRBJ2-7; tentative D call: TRBD1 (5 bases). This CDR3 has 16 residues. From germline, CDR1 is SQVTM and CDR2 ANQGSEA. V was clipped by 1 base and J by 0 bases, with 16 bases between them. The chain's CDR3 is CSVEAVLTANSYEQYF. CDR3 sequence (DNA): TGCAGCGTTGAAGCTGTGCTGACAGCCAACTCCTACGAGCAGTACTTC.

This chain connects TRBV19 to TRBJ2-3; perhaps TRBD1 as D (5 bases). V gave up 10 bases and J gave up 0 bases, with 8 bases separating them. Looked up from germline, CDR1 is LNHDA and CDR2 is SQIVND (reference sequence). This CDR3 region has 12 residues. CDR3 protein: CATRQSTDTQYF. CDR3 bases: TGTGCCACTCGACAGAGCACAGATACGCAGTATTTT.

This clone has more than one count but fewer than ten. The chain employs TRBV5-1 and TRBJ1-2; tentative D call: TRBD1 (5 bases). CDR1 and CDR2 from the germline V gene are SGHRS and YFSETQ. V was cut by 4 bases and J by 12 bases, with 16 bases left in between. The CDR3 sequence is 12 residues long. CDR3 residues: CASSEDPGLNTF. The CDR3 DNA follows: TGCGCCAGCAGCGAGGATCCGGGACTCAACACCTTC.

The V call is TRBV21-1, the J call TRBJ1-2; the table's TRBD1 call for D was not verified on the DNA. TRBV21-1 is reported as a pseudogene. The CDR3 contains 16 residues. CDR3 DNA: TGTGCCAGCAGCAAAGAGGCAGGGCCTTCTTTCTATGGCTACACCTTC. Amino acid sequence: CASSKEAGPSFYGYTF.